The 27 T cell receptor beta chains below all came from one sample that was sequenced in a study of blood T cells in healthy people across ages. The authors ran a second PCR of 7 to 11 cycles using a sample-barcoded 5' primer and a J-beta primer mix. In TCRdb, the 5' RACE reads were re-called with MiXCR into one record per CDR3 protein. The sample holds 1.8 million or so distinct CDR3 sequences, about two fifths seen once. Sequenced: blood. All receptors derive from a human donor in good health.

This clonotype turned up a few times. The V gene is TRBV2, the J gene TRBJ2-1; 8 nucleotides line up with TRBD2. The junction had 7 bases not matched to a gene; V was cut back by 5 bases and J by 4 bases. Germline assignment: CDR1 SNHLY and CDR2 FYNNEI. The CDR3 is 15 residues long. In DNA form, the CDR3 reads TGTGCCAGCAGTTTGCTCGGGACTAGATACAATGAGCAGTTCTTC. Its protein product is CASSLLGTRYNEQFF.

In its sample, this clonotype was seen a few times. The chain recombines TRBV4-3 with TRBJ2-5; D is unresolved. The ends were cut back, 1 base at V and 0 bases at J, with 6 bases in the middle. The V gene's germline CDR1 is LGHNA and CDR2 YSLEER. The CDR3 runs 14 residues. The CDR3 reads CASSQGLDQETQYF. The CDR3 DNA follows: TGCGCCAGCAGCCAAGGGTTGGACCAAGAGACCCAGTACTTC.

Only a few counts were recorded for this clonotype. This chain uses TRBV6-1 with TRBJ2-6; no clear D gene. With 1 base removed from V and 0 bases from J, the gap between germline ends came to 19 bases. The CDR3 has 20 amino acids. Germline-derived CDR1 and CDR2 are MNHNS and SASEGT. CDR3 loop: CASSEVVWQITTSGANVLTF. As DNA, the CDR3 is TGTGCCAGCAGTGAAGTAGTGTGGCAGATTACCACCTCTGGGGCCAACGTCCTGACTTTC.

The chain recombines TRBV5-1 with TRBJ1-2; 10 nucleotides match TRBD1. The germline CDR1 and CDR2 sequences are SGHRS and YFSETQ. The CDR3 has 15 residues. V dropped 3 bases and J dropped 4; count of bases not matched to a gene: 6. CDR3 residues: CASSSRQGARYGYTF. Written as DNA, the CDR3 is TGCGCCAGCAGCTCGCGACAGGGGGCGCGCTATGGCTACACCTTC.

This chain connects TRBV2 to TRBJ2-5; 13 bases fit TRBD2. Germline loops: CDR1 SNHLY, CDR2 FYNNEI. V was pared by 6 bases and J by 4 bases, with 14 bases of the junction left unmatched. The CDR3 has 18 amino acids. The CDR3: CASRDTSGGAGILETQYF. The DNA of the CDR3 is TGTGCCAGCAGGGACACTAGCGGGGGGGCCGGTATCTTAGAGACCCAGTACTTC.

J is TRBJ2-3 and V is TRBV20-1; 13 nucleotides line up with TRBD2. The CDR3 covers 14 residues. CDR1 and CDR2 from the germline V gene are DFQATT and SNEGSKA (reference sequence). V lost 6 bases and J lost 4; bases outside the gene matches: 4. The DNA of the CDR3 is TGCAGTGCGGGGGGACTAGCGGGATCAGATACGCAGTATTTT. Translated: CSAGGLAGSDTQYF.

Turning to this clonotype: One end of the junction does not line up with germline, which may come from a read error. J is TRBJ2-5 and V is TRBV10-3; 12 bases are a match to TRBD2. Germline values: CDR1 ENHRY, CDR2 SYGVKD. This CDR3 contains 13 residues. The CDR3: CATTTSGGETLYF. The DNA of the CDR3 is TGTGCCACAACGACTAGCGGGGGAGAGACCCTGTACTTC.

This clonotype was recorded only once. CDR3: CASSPNDLLGPTNEKLFF. CDR3 DNA: TGTGCCAGCAGCCCCAACGATTTATTGGGGCCAACTAATGAAAAACTGTTTTTT. The rearrangement uses TRBV7-3 and TRBJ1-4; D may be TRBD1 (5 bases). The CDR3 spans 18 residues. CDR1 and CDR2 (germline): SGHTA, FQGTGA. Deletions cut 5 bases from V and 0 bases from J, with 19 bases between.

As regards this clonotype: This sequence may be a read error, since a much larger clone differs from it by one base. This sequence joins TRBV7-9 and TRBJ2-5, with D maybe TRBD1 (6 bases). This CDR3 region has 13 residues. Germline V gene lookup returns CDR1 SEHNR and CDR2 FQNEAQ (reference sequence). V lost 7 bases and J lost 0, with 9 bases in between. CDR3: CASTRDNQETQYF. DNA for the CDR3: TGTGCCAGCACCCGGGACAACCAAGAGACCCAGTACTTC. Full variable domain (missing parts from reference TRBV7-9 and TRBJ2-5): DTGVSQNPRHKITKRGQNVTFRCDPISEHNRLYWYRQTLGQGPEFLTYFQNEAQLEKSRLLSDRFSAERPKGSFSTLEIQRTEQGDSAMYLCASTRDNQETQYFGPGTRLLVL.

With respect to this clonotype: An end of the junction differs from the germline gene, which may be a read error. The chain is built from TRBV4-2 and TRBJ2-2, with 9 bases fitting TRBD1. This CDR3 region has 20 residues. CDR1 and CDR2 from the germline V gene are LGHNA and YNFKEQ. The CDR3 protein is CASSQLEGQGLSYLAGERFF. CDR3 bases: TGTGCCAGCAGCCAACTTGAGGGACAGGGTTTGTCGTATTTGGCCGGGGAGCGGTTTTTT.

The J gene is TRBJ1-4, the V gene TRBV6-5; 7 bases align to TRBD1. Germline V gene sequence: CDR1 MNHEY, CDR2 SVGAGI. CDR3 length: 15 residues. V lost 5 bases, J lost 1 base, and 4 bases stayed unmatched. The CDR3 loop reads CASSVTGETNEKLFF. The CDR3 nucleotides are TGTGCCAGCAGTGTAACAGGGGAAACTAATGAAAAACTGTTTTTT.

This clonotype was seen more than once but under ten times. The CDR3 DNA reads as TGTGCCAGCAGCTTATCGGGGGACGGAGCTAACTATGGCTACACCTTC. This sequence encodes CASSLSGDGANYGYTF. The V call is TRBV7-9, the J call TRBJ1-2, with TRBD1 as a possible D gene (5 bases). CDR1 and CDR2 from the germline V gene are SEHNR and FQNEAQ (reference sequence). The CDR3 is made up of 16 amino acids. Trimming pared 2 bases from V and 0 bases from J, leaving 13 bases between. The variable domain in full, with the rest retrieved from reference TRBV7-9 and TRBJ1-2, is DTGVSQNPRHKITKRGQNVTFRCDPISEHNRLYWYRQTLGQGPEFLTYFQNEAQLEKSRLLSDRFSAERPKGSFSTLEIQRTEQGDSAMYLCASSLSGDGANYGYTFGSGTRLTVV.

This clonotype came up a few times. The J gene is TRBJ2-7, the V gene TRBV9; TRBD1 matches at 9 bases. This CDR3 has 15 residues. Germline-derived CDR1 and CDR2 are SGDLS and YYNGEE. The V and J ends lost 4 bases and 5 bases, in that order; junction bases with no gene match: 10. CDR3 protein: CASSSSGTGFNEQYF. Written as DNA, the CDR3 is TGTGCCAGCAGCTCGTCCGGGACAGGGTTCAACGAGCAGTACTTC.

In its sample, this clonotype was seen a few times. The rearrangement links TRBV4-2 to TRBJ1-4; no reliable D call. Trimming cost V 4 bases and J 6 bases, with 9 bases left between them. In germline, CDR1 is LGHNA, CDR2 YNFKEQ. The CDR3 spans 13 residues. CDR3: CASSRREYEKLFF. CDR3 DNA sequence: TGTGCCAGCAGCCGACGGGAGTATGAAAAACTGTTTTTT.

The rearrangement uses TRBV12-3 or TRBV12-4 and TRBJ2-5, with D tentatively TRBD1 (6 bases). The V end lost 5 bases, the J end lost 1 base, and 11 bases lay between the germline ends. The CDR3 consists of 14 residues. The CDR3 bases are TGTGCCAGCAGTAACGGACAGATCCAAGAGACCCAGTACTTC. It is translated as CASSNGQIQETQYF.

This chain connects TRBV4-3 to TRBJ2-2; a possible D gene is TRBD1 (5 bases). The V end lost 3 bases, the J end lost 2 bases, and 13 bases lay between the germline ends. The CDR3 is 16 residues long. CDR1 is LGHNA and CDR2 is YSLEER in the germline V gene. CDR3 residues: CASSQLWGPNTGELFF. DNA of the CDR3: TGCGCCAGCAGCCAGCTGTGGGGCCCTAACACCGGGGAGCTGTTTTTT.

In this sample, this clonotype turned up many times. The V and J genes are TRBV7-9 and TRBJ2-7, with 14 bases that match TRBD2. Germline loops: CDR1 SEHNR, CDR2 FQNEAQ (reference sequence). The length of the CDR3 is 16 residues. Germline trimming cut 6 bases from V and 0 bases from J; bases unmatched to any gene: 4. The CDR3 DNA reads as TGTGCCAGCAGTTTGGGACTAGCGGGGGCCTCCTACGAGCAGTACTTC. Amino acid sequence: CASSLGLAGASYEQYF.

The sample holds a few counts of this clonotype. The chain recombines TRBV13 with TRBJ1-2, with D perhaps TRBD1 (5 bases). The CDR3 runs 16 residues. Germline assignment: CDR1 PRHDT and CDR2 FYEKMQ (reference sequence). Trimming took 4 bases from V and 0 from J, leaving 15 bases between them. The CDR3 bases are TGTGCCAGCAGCTCGGGGGGAACTGTGGCTAACTATGGCTACACCTTC. This translates into CASSSGGTVANYGYTF.

The gene calls are TRBV3-1 and TRBJ2-6, with D possibly TRBD1 on 7 matching bases. From germline, CDR1 is LGHDT and CDR2 YNNKEL (reference sequence). The CDR3 consists of 17 residues. Trimming took 1 base from V and 8 from J, leaving 18 bases between them. Written as DNA, the CDR3 is TGTGCCAGCAGCCAAGTGTGGCAGGGGGGAGCGTCCAACGTCCTGACTTTC. Translated: CASSQVWQGGASNVLTF.

A few counts support this clonotype. J is TRBJ2-1 and V is TRBV5-1; tentatively, D is TRBD2 (6 bases). CDR3 size: 11 residues. Trimming removed 5 bases at V and 12 bases at J, with 12 bases between. Per the germline V gene, CDR1 is SGHRS and CDR2 is YFSETQ. The CDR3 protein is CASRNPAGQFF. Written as DNA, the CDR3 is TGCGCCAGCAGAAACCCAGCGGGGCAGTTCTTC. Full variable domain (remainder filled in from reference TRBV5-1 and TRBJ2-1): KAGVTQTPRYLIKTRGQQVTLSCSPISGHRSVSWYQQTPGQGLQFLFEYFSETQRNKGNFPGRFSGRQFSNSRSEMNVSTLELGDSALYLCASRNPAGQFFGPGTRLTVL.

J is TRBJ2-5 and V is TRBV16; unclear D gene. CDR3 length: 15 residues. Germline lookup yields CDR1 KGHSY and CDR2 FQNENV. V was cut by 2 bases and J by 5 bases, with 15 bases left in between. In nucleotides, the CDR3 is TGTGCCAGCAGCCAAGCGGAAGGGTCCCTCGAGACCCAGTACTTC. Translating gives CASSQAEGSLETQYF.

This clonotype showed up just a few times. The chain employs TRBV28 and TRBJ2-4; D call uncertain. Trimming removed 3 bases at V and 6 bases at J, with 12 bases between. The CDR3 is 14 residues long. CDR1 is MDHEN, CDR2 SYDVKM, per germline. CDR3 amino acids: CASSFIARANIQYF. The CDR3 DNA reads as TGTGCCAGCAGTTTTATCGCTCGAGCAAACATTCAGTACTTC.

This clonotype was seen more than once but under ten times. The chain joins TRBV7-9 to TRBJ1-5; 7 bases are shared with TRBD1. The CDR3 sequence is 14 residues long. Trimming took 6 bases from V and 5 from J; bases not matched to a gene: 7. Germline loops: CDR1 SEHNR, CDR2 FQNEAQ (reference sequence). This CDR3 is CASSSRDSDQPQHF. The CDR3 DNA sequence: TGTGCCAGCAGTTCCCGGGACAGTGATCAGCCCCAGCATTTT.

The chain links TRBV7-2 to TRBJ2-5, with D possibly TRBD2 on 7 matching bases. Germline assignment: CDR1 SGHTA and CDR2 FQGNSA. The CDR3 is 16 amino acids. V was cut by 4 bases and J by 4 bases, with 19 bases left in between. Written as DNA, the CDR3 is TGTGCCAGCAGCTGGACATCACCGGGGGGCGGAGAGACCCAGTACTTC. Residues: CASSWTSPGGGETQYF.

The chain employs TRBV4-2 and TRBJ2-2; TRBD1 agrees at 9 bases. The germline V gene encodes CDR1 LGHNA and CDR2 YNFKEQ. The CDR3 loop spans 16 amino acids. The junction had 6 bases not matched to a gene; V was cut back by 6 bases and J by 1 base. The CDR3 region is CASSRTGQGNTGELFF. Here the CDR3 DNA reads TGTGCCAGCAGTCGGACGGGACAGGGGAACACCGGGGAGCTGTTTTTT.

The chain links TRBV28 to TRBJ1-2; 9 bases are a match to TRBD1. The CDR3 sequence is 15 residues long. Germline assignment: CDR1 MDHEN and CDR2 SYDVKM. V trimming: 7 bases; J trimming: 7 bases; junction bases outside the gene matches: 13. CDR3 residues: CASTSGQGSRIGYTF. CDR3 DNA sequence: TGTGCCAGCACTTCTGGACAGGGGTCTAGGATTGGCTACACCTTC.

This chain uses TRBV12-3 or TRBV12-4 with TRBJ2-3, with TRBD2 matching over 7 bases. CDR3 size: 15 residues. Trimming removed 5 bases from V and 1 base from J; junction bases left unmatched: 6. The CDR3: CASSRRGVRTDTQYF. As DNA, the CDR3 is TGTGCCAGCAGTCGCCGGGGGGTCCGCACAGATACGCAGTATTTT.